The next 9 T cell receptor beta chains were all read from a single sample in a study of technical replicates of blood from a few donors. The protocol was immunoSEQ multiplex PCR, while the TCRdb copy is restricted to in-frame clones and leaves out a portion. Among about 88,000 clones listed, 92% were seen once. Input material: T cells isolated from PBMCs. The source of these receptors is a human donor in good health.

The V gene is TRBV13, the J gene TRBJ1-4; 8 bases map to TRBD1. The CDR3 is made up of 13 amino acids. Germline CDR1 is PRHDT and CDR2 is FYEKMQ (reference sequence). V shed 5 bases, J shed 8 bases, and the junction held 4 bases outside the gene matches. The CDR3 coding sequence is TGTGCCAGCAGCGCACAGGGGGGAGAAAAACTGTTTTTT. Protein: CASSAQGGEKLFF.

V is TRBV5-1 and J is TRBJ1-1; D gene uncertain. Per the germline V gene, CDR1 is SGHRS and CDR2 is YFSETQ. Trimming left V 3 bases short and J 1 base short, with 10 bases between. CDR3 length equals 14 residues. The CDR3 DNA reads TGCGCCAGCAGCTCAGGAACGCCGAACACTGAAGCTTTCTTT. Translation gives CASSSGTPNTEAFF.

This clone came up a few times. The chain links TRBV7-9 to TRBJ2-1, with D uncertain. The CDR3 is 12 residues long. With 1 base removed from V and 10 bases from J, the gap between germline ends came to 8 bases. Germline assignment: CDR1 SEHNR and CDR2 FQNEAQ (reference sequence). The CDR3 bases are TGTGCCAGCAGCTTAGTCGGTAACGAGCAGTTCTTC. It codes for CASSLVGNEQFF.

In its sample, this clone was seen once. This sequence joins TRBV29-1 and TRBJ2-5, with TRBD2 matching over 9 bases. Per the germline V gene, CDR1 is SQVTM and CDR2 is ANQGSEA. This CDR3 is 15 amino acids long. The ends lost 5 bases at V and 1 base at J; junction bases unmatched: 8. The CDR3 loop reads CSVQRLADPQETQYF. The CDR3 DNA sequence: TGCAGCGTTCAAAGACTAGCGGACCCCCAAGAGACCCAGTACTTC. Supplemented by reference TRBV29-1 and TRBJ2-5, the full variable domain reads SAVISQKPSRDICQRGTSLTIQCQVDSQVTMMFWYRQQPGQSLTLIATANQGSEATYESGFVIDKFPISRPNLTFSTLTVSNMSPEDSSIYLCSVQRLADPQETQYFGPGTRLLVL.

The genes are TRBV28 and TRBJ2-7; a possible D gene is TRBD1 (6 bases). Trimming removed 6 bases at V and 3 bases at J, with 18 bases between. Germline lookup yields CDR1 MDHEN and CDR2 SYDVKM. The CDR3 is made up of 15 amino acids. The CDR3 DNA reads as TGTGCCAGCAGACCAGGGGATGGGTCTATCTACGAGCAGTACTTC. Translating it yields CASRPGDGSIYEQYF.

The chain has TRBV15 and TRBJ1-6, with 9 bases aligning to TRBD1. This CDR3 has 14 amino acids. Losses at the gene ends were 1 base for V and 9 bases for J; bases not matched to a gene: 1. The V gene's germline CDR1 is LNHNV and CDR2 YYDKDF (reference sequence). The CDR3 nucleotides read TGTGCCACCAGCAGAGGGACAGGGGCTTCACCCCTCCACTTT. Its protein is CATSRGTGASPLHF.

The chain is built from TRBV11-2 and TRBJ2-3; maybe TRBD2 (5 bases). This CDR3 contains 19 residues. Trimming shortened V by 3 bases and J by 0 bases, and 22 bases separated the two germline ends. The germline gives CDR1 SGHAT, CDR2 FQNNGV. CDR3 nucleotides: TGTGCCAGCAGCTTCAAACTGGGTACCGGGATATCTAGCACAGATACGCAGTATTTT. Translating it yields CASSFKLGTGISSTDTQYF.

V and J are TRBV19 and TRBJ2-1, with D tentatively TRBD2 (7 bases). V shed 5 bases and J shed 10 bases, with 21 bases lying between them. CDR3 length: 15 residues. Germline V CDR1 and CDR2: LNHDA, SQIVND (reference sequence). CDR3 coding DNA: TGTGCCAGTAGTGACTTGACACCCGGGGGGCGGGAGCAGTTCTTC. It is translated as CASSDLTPGGREQFF.

V usage is TRBV19 and J usage is TRBJ1-3; 7 positions agree with TRBD1. This CDR3 contains 14 residues. The germline CDR1 and CDR2 sequences are LNHDA and SQIVND (reference sequence). Unmatched junction bases numbered 7, after V lost 7 bases and J lost 4 bases. The DNA for the CDR3 is TGTGCCAGTACTCACAGGGGAGCCGGAAACACCATATATTTT. This gives the protein CASTHRGAGNTIYF.